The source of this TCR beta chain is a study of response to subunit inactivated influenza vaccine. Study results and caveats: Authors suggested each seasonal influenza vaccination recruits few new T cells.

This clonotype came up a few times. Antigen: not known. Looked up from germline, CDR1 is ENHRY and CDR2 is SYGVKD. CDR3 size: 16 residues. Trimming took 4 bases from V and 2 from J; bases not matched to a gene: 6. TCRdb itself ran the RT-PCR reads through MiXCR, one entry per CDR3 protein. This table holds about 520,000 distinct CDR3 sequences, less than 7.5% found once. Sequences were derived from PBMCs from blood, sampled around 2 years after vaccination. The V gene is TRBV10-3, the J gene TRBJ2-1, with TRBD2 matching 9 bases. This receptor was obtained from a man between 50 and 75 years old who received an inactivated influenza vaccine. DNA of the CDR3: TGTGCCATCAGTGGAGTAGCGGGAGCGGCCTACAATGAGCAGTTCTTC. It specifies CAISGVAGAAYNEQFF.